The rows below give T cell receptor beta chains drawn from one sample of a study of control samples from healthy donors and cancer patients. TCRdb keeps only in-frame clones here, not all; method: immunoSEQ multiplex PCR. The table includes about 59,000 clones, under 95% detected once. Sequencing was done on a sample of PBMCs. The receptor set was obtained from a man in his forties with colorectal cancer. Each CDR3 is given with its conserved first and last residue. The order of the fields is D gene, J gene, V gene, clone size, CDR3 DNA, CDR3 protein. The D gene is left open where the match is weak. Not all rows give a size; the values are once, few, many and, for expanded clones, a class.

>TRBD2|TRBJ2-7|TRBV6-2/TRBV6-3|NA
TGTGCCAGCAGTTATGGTGGGACTAGCGGGGGCCGTTTCTCCTACGAGCAGTACTTC
CASSYGGTSGGRFSYEQYF
>TRBD1|TRBJ1-2|TRBV6-5|NA
TGTGCCAGCATCGGACAGGGGAAGAACTATGGCTACACCTTC
CASIGQGKNYGYTF
>TRBD2|TRBJ2-3|TRBV5-4|NA
TGTGCCAGCAGCCTAGCTAGCGGGGGGACCATCACAGATACGCAGTATTTT
CASSLASGGTITDTQYF
>TRBD1|TRBJ1-1|TRBV30|few
TGTGCCTGGAGTCGGACAGGGATAGGCACTGAAGCTTTCTTT
CAWSRTGIGTEAFF
>TRBD2|TRBJ2-3|TRBV5-1|NA
TGCGCCAGCAGCCCCTGGACTAGCGGGGGGGCCGGAGATACGCAGTATTTT
CASSPWTSGGAGDTQYF
>NA|TRBJ2-7|TRBV7-2|NA
TGTGCCAGCAGCGGTCAGGGTAAGCAGTACTTC
CASSGQGKQYF
>NA|TRBJ2-7|TRBV12-3/TRBV12-4|NA
TGTGCCAGCAGCCCTAGCTCCTACGAGCAGTACTTC
CASSPSSYEQYF
>NA|TRBJ1-1|TRBV5-4|NA
TGTGCCAGCAGCATGGGGACTGGTACAGGGAGGACTGAAGCTTTCTTT
CASSMGTGTGRTEAFF
>TRBD2|TRBJ2-5|TRBV7-3|NA
TGTGCCAGCAGCTTGGGACTAGCGGACCAAGAGACCCAGTACTTC
CASSLGLADQETQYF
>NA|TRBJ2-1|TRBV6-5|NA
TGTGCCAGCAGATTACAAAGGGATGAGCAGTTCTTC
CASRLQRDEQFF
>NA|TRBJ2-7|TRBV6-5|once
TGTGCCAGCAGGAGGGACCTCTACGAGCAGTACTTC
CASRRDLYEQYF
>TRBD1|TRBJ2-1|TRBV19|NA
TGTGCCACCGACCGGACAGGGGCGGGTGAGCAGTTCTTC
CATDRTGAGEQFF
>TRBD1|TRBJ1-2|TRBV18|once
TGTGCCAGCTCACCAGCACAGGGGAATGGCTACACCTTC
CASSPAQGNGYTF
>NA|TRBJ1-2|TRBV5-1|NA
TGCGCCAGCAGCTTGGAACGGAACACTAACTATGGCTACACCTTC
CASSLERNTNYGYTF
>NA|TRBJ1-4|TRBV2|NA
TGTGCCAGCAGAGGGGGGTCGGCTAATGAAAAACTGTTTTTT
CASRGGSANEKLFF
>TRBD1|TRBJ2-3|TRBV12-3/TRBV12-4|NA
TGTGCCAGCAGGGAGGACAGGTCAGATACGCAGTATTTT
CASREDRSDTQYF
>NA|TRBJ1-2|TRBV7-2|NA
TGTGCCAGCAGCTCCAGGAACTCCTATGGCTACACCTTC
CASSSRNSYGYTF
>NA|TRBJ2-5|TRBV7-2|once
TGTGCCAGCAGCCTCCAAGAGACCCAGTACTTC
CASSLQETQYF
>NA|TRBJ2-1|TRBV3-1/TRBV3-2|NA
TGTGCCAGCAGCCATGAAGGAGGGACGGGAAACAATGAGCAGTTCTTC
CASSHEGGTGNNEQFF
>NA|TRBJ2-1|TRBV19|NA
TGTGCCAGTAGTATGTGGGGGGTATCCATCTACAATGAGCAGTTCTTC
CASSMWGVSIYNEQFF
>NA|TRBJ2-2|TRBV7-6|once
TGTGCCAGCAGCTTAGGAACCCTGGGGACCGGGGAGCTGTTTTTT
CASSLGTLGTGELFF
>TRBD2|TRBJ2-3|TRBV7-2|NA
TGTGCCAGCAGCCCAGGGACTAGCGGAAGCACAGATACGCAGTATTTT
CASSPGTSGSTDTQYF
>TRBD2|TRBJ2-6|TRBV3-1/TRBV3-2|NA
TGTGCCAGCAGCCACCAGACTAGCGGGGGGCCAGGGTCTGGGGCCAACGTCCTGACTTTC
CASSHQTSGGPGSGANVLTF
>NA|TRBJ1-1|TRBV3-1/TRBV3-2|NA
TGTGCCAGCAGCCAGGCAACCACAGGGCACGTTGAAGCTTTCTTT
CASSQATTGHVEAFF
>NA|TRBJ2-7|TRBV27|NA
TGTGCCAGCAGGCTACGGGACACCTCTACCTACGAGCAGTACTTC
CASRLRDTSTYEQYF
>NA|TRBJ2-3|TRBV7-9|NA
TGTGCCAGCAGCTTAGGACAGGCTAGCACAGATACGCAGTATTTT
CASSLGQASTDTQYF